This record concerns one T cell receptor (beta chain) sequence. The sample comes from a study of T cell changes during pregnancy in multiple sclerosis. Sequencing was performed with immunoSEQ multiplex PCR; in TCRdb, only in-frame clones are kept and a portion is missing. The data contain more than 80,000 clones, about 90% of them singletons. CDR1 and CDR2 (germline): LNHDA, SQIVND (reference sequence). The CDR3 extends over 15 amino acids. The J segment lost 3 bases and the V segment lost 4 bases, leaving 6 bases of the junction unmatched. The sequence was obtained from a female donor in good health, serving as a control in a pregnancy study. Some clones in this sample may be carry-over from other donors' samples. This material consisted of PBMCs, taken in the first trimester of pregnancy. This chain connects TRBV19 to TRBJ2-7; 10 bases fit TRBD2. The CDR3 loop is CASSSELAGYYEQYF. The DNA for the CDR3 is TGTGCCAGTAGTAGTGAACTAGCGGGGTACTACGAGCAGTACTTC.